A selection of T cell receptor beta chains follows, all from one sample in a study of blood T cell repertoires in COVID-19. Repertoires were generated with immunoSEQ multiplex PCR, while TCRdb's copy carries only in-frame clones and drops some. The repertoire holds around 100,000 clones, with approximately 86% as singletons. Sequencing was performed on peripheral blood. Receptor source: a man aged 45-65 years with active or convalescent COVID-19. Both conserved end residues are part of each CDR3. D genes are given only for firm matches. Clone sizes are given selectively: once, few, many, or a class where the clone is expanded.

>15|TRBV10-2|.|TRBD1|TRBJ2-7
CASSESGTGAYEQYF
TGCGCCAGCAGTGAGTCGGGGACAGGGGCCTACGAGCAGTACTTC
>17|TRBV7-5|.|.|TRBJ2-7
CVRRNRNSGGDYYEQYF
TGTGTCAGAAGGAACCGAAATTCGGGAGGGGATTACTACGAGCAGTACTTC
>14|TRBV5-1|.|TRBD2|TRBJ2-7
CASSTSTSGPEQYF
TGCGCCAGCAGCACCTCTACTAGCGGGCCTGAGCAGTACTTC
>16|TRBV18|.|.|TRBJ1-1
CASSPAREELNTEAFF
TGTGCCAGCTCACCAGCCAGGGAGGAATTGAACACTGAAGCTTTCTTT
>16|TRBV11-2|.|.|TRBJ1-1
CASSSQKGGENTEAFF
TGTGCCAGCAGCTCCCAAAAAGGGGGGGAGAACACTGAAGCTTTCTTT
>12|TRBV7-9|.|.|TRBJ1-2
CASSLQGYGYTF
TGTGCCAGCAGCTTACAGGGATATGGCTACACCTTC
>14|TRBV5-6|.|.|TRBJ2-7
CASNFFTESYEQYF
TGTGCCAGCAATTTTTTTACGGAGTCCTACGAGCAGTACTTC
>14|TRBV7-2|once|TRBD1|TRBJ1-1
CASSSTGGGTEAFF
TGTGCCAGCAGCTCTACAGGGGGCGGCACTGAAGCTTTCTTT
>16|TRBV18|once|.|TRBJ2-1
CASSPAQTLGGNEQFF
TGTGCCAGCTCACCAGCCCAGACCCTGGGAGGCAATGAGCAGTTCTTC
>14|TRBV5-5|.|TRBD1|TRBJ1-1
CASSTGQLDSEAFF
TGTGCCAGCAGCACGGGACAGCTCGACTCTGAGGCTTTCTTT
>14|TRBV2|.|.|TRBJ2-5
CASRGQGLQETQYF
TGTGCCAGCAGGGGGCAGGGATTACAAGAGACCCAGTACTTC
>15|TRBV9|.|TRBD1|TRBJ2-5
CASSTWTGGEETQYF
TGTGCCAGCAGCACTTGGACAGGGGGCGAGGAGACCCAGTACTTC
>14|TRBV18|few|TRBD1|TRBJ1-1
CASSLGDSNTEAFF
TGTGCCAGCTCACTTGGGGACAGCAACACTGAAGCTTTCTTT
>14|TRBV7-8|.|TRBD1|TRBJ1-5
CASRLGTANQPQHF
TGTGCCAGCAGACTCGGGACAGCCAATCAGCCCCAGCATTTT
>17|TRBV9|.|TRBD2|TRBJ2-7
CASSVGVAGGNSYEQYF
TGTGCCAGCAGCGTAGGGGTAGCGGGGGGAAACTCCTACGAGCAGTACTTC
>13|TRBV2|once|.|TRBJ2-7
CASSVQASYEQYF
TGTGCCAGCAGTGTACAGGCCTCCTACGAGCAGTACTTC
>15|TRBV2|.|TRBD2|TRBJ2-3
CASTETGTSGSTQYF
TGTGCCAGCACCGAGACCGGGACTAGCGGGTCTACGCAGTATTTT
>15|TRBV10-3|.|.|TRBJ2-3
CAISGGRLNTDTQYF
TGTGCCATCAGTGGGGGCAGATTAAACACAGATACGCAGTATTTT
>13|TRBV10-3|few|TRBD2|TRBJ2-3
CAINGGAGDTQYF
TGTGCCATCAACGGGGGGGCTGGAGATACGCAGTATTTT
>15|TRBV11-2|.|TRBD1|TRBJ1-6
CASSIQTGDNSPLHF
TGTGCCAGCAGCATTCAGACAGGGGACAATTCACCCCTCCACTTT
>15|TRBV7-2|.|.|TRBJ1-2
CASSDGRVGGYGYTF
TGTGCCAGCAGCGACGGGCGGGTAGGAGGCTATGGCTACACCTTC
>14|TRBV28|.|.|TRBJ1-4
CASTTLGGSEKLFF
TGTGCCAGCACCACTTTAGGAGGGAGTGAAAAACTGTTTTTT
>16|TRBV9|once|.|TRBJ2-5
CASSVADQGMGETQYF
TGTGCCAGCAGCGTAGCAGATCAGGGGATGGGGGAGACCCAGTACTTC
>14|TRBV19|.|.|TRBJ1-3
CASGGSISGNTIYF
TGTGCCAGTGGGGGGTCAATCTCTGGAAACACCATATATTTT
>15|TRBV5-5|.|TRBD1|TRBJ1-2
CASSSSPGQGGGYTF
TGTGCCAGCAGCTCGAGTCCGGGACAGGGAGGTGGCTACACCTTC
>14|TRBV7-2|once|TRBD1|TRBJ2-7
CASSVGQGSYEQYF
TGTGCCAGCAGCGTTGGACAGGGATCCTACGAGCAGTACTTC
>14|TRBV6-5|.|.|TRBJ1-1
CASSYLGGNTEAFF
TGTGCCAGCAGTTACTTAGGAGGGAACACTGAAGCTTTCTTT
>16|TRBV6-2/TRBV6-3|.|TRBD1|TRBJ2-5
CASSTWTGGTFRTQYF
TGTGCCAGCAGTACCTGGACAGGGGGGACCTTTAGAACCCAGTACTTC
>13|TRBV5-1|.|TRBD1|TRBJ1-2
CASSLDRGPGYTF
TGCGCCAGCAGCTTGGACAGGGGGCCTGGCTACACCTTC
>13|TRBV30|.|.|TRBJ2-3
CAWSGRVTDTQYF
TGTGCCTGGAGTGGCAGGGTTACAGATACGCAGTATTTT
>16|TRBV5-8|.|.|TRBJ2-3
CASSPVPARSTDTQYF
TGTGCCAGCAGCCCAGTCCCAGCGCGCAGCACAGATACGCAGTATTTT
>14|TRBV28|.|TRBD2|TRBJ2-1
CASSLAGDYNEQFF
TGTGCCAGCAGCCTAGCGGGGGATTACAATGAGCAGTTCTTC
>11|TRBV18|.|.|TRBJ2-1
CASSGDNEQFF
TGTGCCAGCTCAGGAGACAATGAGCAGTTCTTC
>16|TRBV6-5|.|.|TRBJ1-3
CASSSEGLLSGNTIYF
TGTGCCAGCAGTTCCGAGGGACTACTGAGTGGAAACACCATATATTTT
>14|TRBV10-3|.|TRBD1|TRBJ2-7
CAIMTGQGNYEQYF
TGTGCCATCATGACCGGACAGGGGAACTACGAGCAGTACTTC
>14|TRBV2|.|TRBD1|TRBJ2-5
CASSPDRGGETQYF
TGTGCCAGCAGTCCAGACAGGGGCGGTGAGACCCAGTACTTC
>13|TRBV6-5|.|TRBD2|TRBJ2-2
CASRDSGVGELFF
TGTGCCAGCAGGGATAGCGGGGTTGGGGAGCTGTTTTTT
>15|TRBV18|.|TRBD1|TRBJ2-2
CASSGQGTNTGELFF
TGTGCCAGCTCAGGACAGGGAACGAACACCGGGGAGCTGTTTTTT
>13|TRBV28|.|TRBD1|TRBJ1-6
CASLDRGNSPLHF
TGTGCCAGCCTTGACAGGGGGAATTCACCCCTCCACTTT
>12|TRBV28|medium-sized|TRBD1|TRBJ1-5
CAGRQGTQPQHF
TGTGCCGGCCGACAGGGGACTCAGCCCCAGCATTTT
>13|TRBV12-5|.|.|TRBJ1-1
CASGDSMNTEAFF
TGTGCTAGTGGAGACAGCATGAACACTGAAGCTTTCTTT
>15|TRBV4-1|.|TRBD1|TRBJ1-5
CASSRNTGGNQPQHF
TGCGCCAGCAGCCGGAACACAGGGGGCAATCAGCCCCAGCATTTT
>16|TRBV9|.|TRBD2|TRBJ2-1
CASSVTGTSGVDGQFF
TGTGCCAGCAGCGTCACCGGGACTAGCGGGGTGGATGGGCAGTTCTTC
>14|TRBV11-2|.|.|TRBJ1-4
CASSLEGFTEKLFF
TGTGCCAGCAGCTTAGAGGGCTTCACCGAAAAACTGTTTTTT
>14|TRBV6-5|.|.|TRBJ2-2
CASSYSDSTGELFF
TGTGCCAGCAGTTACTCGGACAGCACCGGGGAGCTGTTTTTT
>17|TRBV19|.|TRBD1|TRBJ2-5
CASSTNPGQGTSETQYF
TGTGCCAGTAGTACTAACCCCGGACAGGGTACCTCGGAGACCCAGTACTTC
>14|TRBV28|.|.|TRBJ1-5
CASSPQGGNQPQHF
TGTGCCAGCAGCCCCCAGGGCGGCAATCAGCCCCAGCATTTT
>15|TRBV4-3|.|.|TRBJ2-2
CASSQEFIVTGELFF
TGCGCCAGCAGCCAAGAGTTTATAGTGACCGGGGAGCTGTTTTTT
>14|TRBV30|.|.|TRBJ1-4
CAWRGQGLGEKLFF
TGTGCCTGGAGAGGGCAGGGTCTAGGTGAAAAACTGTTTTTT
>16|TRBV15|.|TRBD2|TRBJ2-5
CATTPRGAGTLETQYF
TGTGCCACCACCCCACGCGGAGCGGGAACGCTAGAGACCCAGTACTTC
>16|TRBV19|once|.|TRBJ1-1
CASSLGDWGFDAEAFF
TGTGCCAGCAGCCTCGGGGATTGGGGATTTGACGCTGAAGCTTTCTTT
>15|TRBV6-1|.|.|TRBJ2-1
CASSDLQGPGNEQFF
TGTGCCAGCAGTGACCTCCAGGGGCCGGGAAATGAGCAGTTCTTC
>12|TRBV6-1|once|.|TRBJ1-3
CASSELRNTIYF
TGTGCCAGCAGTGAACTTAGAAACACCATATATTTT
>16|TRBV19|once|TRBD2|TRBJ2-3
CASSITSGGLTDTQYF
TGTGCCAGTAGTATCACTAGCGGGGGCCTCACAGATACGCAGTATTTT
>14|TRBV2|.|.|TRBJ2-3
CASSERRGTDTQYF
TGTGCCAGCAGTGAAAGACGGGGCACAGATACGCAGTATTTT
>15|TRBV3-1/TRBV3-2|once|.|TRBJ1-1
CASSQVLPGDTEAFF
TGTGCCAGCAGCCAAGTTTTACCAGGGGACACTGAAGCTTTCTTT